This is a list of T cell receptor beta chains from one sample in a study of cytomegalovirus exposure and HLA in healthy donors. Sequenced by immunoSEQ multiplex PCR; TCRdb stores in-frame clones only, minus some. Of some 77,000 clones listed, about 80% were seen once; the top ten hold about 23%. Sequencing used PBMCs. The receptors here all came from a woman in her fifties or sixties in good health and CMV-seropositive. Both conserved end residues are part of each CDR3. D genes are given only for firm matches. Size tells how often a clone was seen (once, few, many) or the class of an expanded clone, and some rows leave it out.

j_gene: TRBJ2-3; v_gene: TRBV10-3; abundance: NA; d_gene: NA; CDR3nt: TGTGCCATACAGGTGACAGATACGCAGTATTTT; CDR3aa: CAIQVTDTQYF
j_gene: TRBJ2-3; v_gene: TRBV29-1; abundance: once; d_gene: TRBD1; CDR3nt: TGCAGCGTAAGACAGGGGGCGGCTTGGGGCACAGATACGCAGTATTTT; CDR3aa: CSVRQGAAWGTDTQYF
j_gene: TRBJ2-5; v_gene: TRBV18; abundance: NA; d_gene: NA; CDR3nt: TGTGCCAGCTCACCAGGCGACAGTCAAGAGACCCAGTACTTC; CDR3aa: CASSPGDSQETQYF
j_gene: TRBJ2-1; v_gene: TRBV2; abundance: NA; d_gene: TRBD2; CDR3nt: TGTGCCAGCAGTGGGATAGCGGGGGGCAACAATGAGCAGTTCTTC; CDR3aa: CASSGIAGGNNEQFF
j_gene: TRBJ1-5; v_gene: TRBV18; abundance: NA; d_gene: NA; CDR3nt: TGTGCCAGCTCACCTGTGGGGGGAACTAGCAATCAGCCCCAGCATTTT; CDR3aa: CASSPVGGTSNQPQHF
j_gene: TRBJ2-4; v_gene: TRBV5-1; abundance: NA; d_gene: TRBD2; CDR3nt: TGCGCCAGCAGCCAAGGGACTAGCGGGGGGGCCTCGGCCAAAAACATTCAGTACTTC; CDR3aa: CASSQGTSGGASAKNIQYF
j_gene: TRBJ2-3; v_gene: TRBV10-3; abundance: NA; d_gene: TRBD2; CDR3nt: TGTGCCATCAGTTATGGACTAGCGGGGGGCTCGAGGGATACGCAGTATTTT; CDR3aa: CAISYGLAGGSRDTQYF
j_gene: TRBJ2-1; v_gene: TRBV7-3; abundance: NA; d_gene: TRBD2; CDR3nt: TGTGCCAGCAGCTTAAATAGCGGGGGGGCCAATGAGCAGTTCTTC; CDR3aa: CASSLNSGGANEQFF
j_gene: TRBJ1-5; v_gene: TRBV5-8; abundance: NA; d_gene: NA; CDR3nt: TGTGCCAGCAGCCGGGGGGCGGGTCAGCCCCAGCATTTT; CDR3aa: CASSRGAGQPQHF
j_gene: TRBJ2-1; v_gene: TRBV11-2; abundance: NA; d_gene: TRBD1; CDR3nt: TGTGCCAGCAGCCGGACAGGGAGATGGGAGCAGTTCTTC; CDR3aa: CASSRTGRWEQFF
j_gene: TRBJ2-1; v_gene: TRBV5-1; abundance: NA; d_gene: TRBD2; CDR3nt: TGCGCCAGCAGCTTGGGGACTAGCGGGGGGGGAGAGCAGTTCTTC; CDR3aa: CASSLGTSGGGEQFF
j_gene: TRBJ1-2; v_gene: TRBV10-3; abundance: few; d_gene: NA; CDR3nt: TGTGCCATCAGTGAGAAAAGGGGATATGGCTACACCTTC; CDR3aa: CAISEKRGYGYTF
j_gene: TRBJ1-2; v_gene: TRBV6-5; abundance: NA; d_gene: TRBD1; CDR3nt: TGTGCCAGCAGTTACTTCCAGGGGGCGGAAGGCTACACCTTC; CDR3aa: CASSYFQGAEGYTF
j_gene: TRBJ1-3; v_gene: TRBV7-6; abundance: NA; d_gene: TRBD1; CDR3nt: TGTGCCAGCAGCTTAGGGACAGGGAGCTCTGGAAACACCATATATTTT; CDR3aa: CASSLGTGSSGNTIYF
j_gene: TRBJ2-4; v_gene: TRBV6-5; abundance: NA; d_gene: NA; CDR3nt: TGTGCCAGCAGCTTACTCTCCGGGACAAAAAACATTCAGTACTTC; CDR3aa: CASSLLSGTKNIQYF
j_gene: TRBJ1-2; v_gene: TRBV7-3; abundance: NA; d_gene: TRBD1; CDR3nt: TGTGCCAGCAGCTTGGACAGGGGGAAGGGCTACACCTTC; CDR3aa: CASSLDRGKGYTF
j_gene: TRBJ1-2; v_gene: TRBV2; abundance: NA; d_gene: TRBD1; CDR3nt: TGTGCCAGCAGTGAAGCCCACGGACAGGGAGGGGACTATGGCTACACCTTC; CDR3aa: CASSEAHGQGGDYGYTF
j_gene: TRBJ1-1; v_gene: TRBV30; abundance: NA; d_gene: NA; CDR3nt: TGTGCCTGGAGTCCCTTACAGGGTAACACTGAAGCTTTCTTT; CDR3aa: CAWSPLQGNTEAFF
j_gene: TRBJ2-7; v_gene: TRBV7-9; abundance: NA; d_gene: NA; CDR3nt: TGTGCCAGCAGCTTAGCTCGGTTGGACTCCTACGAGCAGTACTTC; CDR3aa: CASSLARLDSYEQYF
j_gene: TRBJ2-3; v_gene: TRBV19; abundance: NA; d_gene: TRBD2; CDR3nt: TGTGCCAGTAGTATACTGGCGGGAGTCAGTACAGATACGCAGTATTTT; CDR3aa: CASSILAGVSTDTQYF
j_gene: TRBJ1-5; v_gene: TRBV5-6; abundance: NA; d_gene: TRBD1; CDR3nt: TGTGCCAGCAGCCGGACAGGGACTATAAGCAATCAGCCCCAGCATTTT; CDR3aa: CASSRTGTISNQPQHF
j_gene: TRBJ2-5; v_gene: TRBV14; abundance: once; d_gene: TRBD2; CDR3nt: TGTGCCAGCAGTCCGGGACTAGCGATTGATCCAGAGACCCAGTACTTC; CDR3aa: CASSPGLAIDPETQYF
j_gene: TRBJ2-7; v_gene: TRBV9; abundance: NA; d_gene: TRBD2; CDR3nt: TGTGCCAGCAGCGCCGGGACTAGCGCCACCTACGAGCAGTACTTC; CDR3aa: CASSAGTSATYEQYF
j_gene: TRBJ1-5; v_gene: TRBV6-1; abundance: NA; d_gene: NA; CDR3nt: TGTGCCAGCAGCTACCGGGTCCTTAATCAGCCCCAGCATTTT; CDR3aa: CASSYRVLNQPQHF
j_gene: TRBJ2-5; v_gene: TRBV2; abundance: NA; d_gene: NA; CDR3nt: TGTGCCAGCAGGGCGGGCTTTTCCCAAGGCACCCAGTACTTC; CDR3aa: CASRAGFSQGTQYF
j_gene: TRBJ1-2; v_gene: TRBV6-6; abundance: NA; d_gene: TRBD1; CDR3nt: TGTGCCAGCAGTTACACCAGACAGGGGACCGACTATGGCTACACCTTC; CDR3aa: CASSYTRQGTDYGYTF
j_gene: TRBJ2-3; v_gene: TRBV5-4; abundance: NA; d_gene: TRBD2; CDR3nt: TGTGCCAGCAGCACCGGACTAGCGGGAGTCCTCACAGATACGCAGTATTTT; CDR3aa: CASSTGLAGVLTDTQYF
j_gene: TRBJ2-7; v_gene: TRBV7-6; abundance: NA; d_gene: TRBD1; CDR3nt: TGTGCCAGCAGCTTCAGACAGGGGAGCAGCGACGAGCAGTACTTC; CDR3aa: CASSFRQGSSDEQYF
j_gene: TRBJ2-5; v_gene: TRBV4-1; abundance: few; d_gene: NA; CDR3nt: TGCGCCAGCAGCCAAGATCCGGGACTGGACCAAGAGACCCAGTACTTC; CDR3aa: CASSQDPGLDQETQYF
j_gene: TRBJ1-6; v_gene: TRBV6-5; abundance: few; d_gene: TRBD1; CDR3nt: TGTGCCAGCAGTCTTGGACAGGGGAATTCACCCCTCCACTTT; CDR3aa: CASSLGQGNSPLHF
j_gene: TRBJ2-3; v_gene: TRBV2; abundance: NA; d_gene: NA; CDR3nt: TGTGCCAGCATCGAGGGACTCCCTAAGGGTGCTACGCAGTATTTT; CDR3aa: CASIEGLPKGATQYF
j_gene: TRBJ2-6; v_gene: TRBV5-5; abundance: NA; d_gene: NA; CDR3nt: TGTGCCAGCAGCTTGGCTTTGGACAGACCTGGGGCCAACGTCCTGACTTTC; CDR3aa: CASSLALDRPGANVLTF
j_gene: TRBJ2-2; v_gene: TRBV19; abundance: NA; d_gene: NA; CDR3nt: TGTGCCAGTAGTACACAGGGTTTCGGGGAGCTGTTTTTT; CDR3aa: CASSTQGFGELFF
j_gene: TRBJ1-1; v_gene: TRBV19; abundance: once; d_gene: NA; CDR3nt: TGTGCCAGTAGTATTCCCGGACAGACCACTGAAGCTTTCTTT; CDR3aa: CASSIPGQTTEAFF
j_gene: TRBJ2-3; v_gene: TRBV18; abundance: NA; d_gene: NA; CDR3nt: TGTGCCAGCTCACCACCTACTAGCAATCCAGATACGCAGTATTTT; CDR3aa: CASSPPTSNPDTQYF
j_gene: TRBJ1-2; v_gene: TRBV6-5; abundance: once; d_gene: TRBD1; CDR3nt: TGTGCCAGCAGCCCCGGACAGGGGCAGCGTGGCTACACCTTC; CDR3aa: CASSPGQGQRGYTF
j_gene: TRBJ2-5; v_gene: TRBV29-1; abundance: NA; d_gene: TRBD1; CDR3nt: TGCAGCGTTGGGACAGGGGGAGAGACCCAGTACTTC; CDR3aa: CSVGTGGETQYF
j_gene: TRBJ2-1; v_gene: TRBV7-2; abundance: NA; d_gene: NA; CDR3nt: TGTGCCAGCAGCCCCCCCCGGTTGCGGGGGCCTTACAATGAGCAGTTCTTC; CDR3aa: CASSPPRLRGPYNEQFF
j_gene: TRBJ1-1; v_gene: TRBV5-1; abundance: NA; d_gene: NA; CDR3nt: TGCGCCAGCAGCCCCCGGGGGGGCGAGGGCACTGAAGCTTTCTTT; CDR3aa: CASSPRGGEGTEAFF
j_gene: TRBJ2-5; v_gene: TRBV7-9; abundance: NA; d_gene: NA; CDR3nt: TGTGCCAGCAGCTTAGGGTCCTTGGGGGCGGAGACCCAGTACTTC; CDR3aa: CASSLGSLGAETQYF